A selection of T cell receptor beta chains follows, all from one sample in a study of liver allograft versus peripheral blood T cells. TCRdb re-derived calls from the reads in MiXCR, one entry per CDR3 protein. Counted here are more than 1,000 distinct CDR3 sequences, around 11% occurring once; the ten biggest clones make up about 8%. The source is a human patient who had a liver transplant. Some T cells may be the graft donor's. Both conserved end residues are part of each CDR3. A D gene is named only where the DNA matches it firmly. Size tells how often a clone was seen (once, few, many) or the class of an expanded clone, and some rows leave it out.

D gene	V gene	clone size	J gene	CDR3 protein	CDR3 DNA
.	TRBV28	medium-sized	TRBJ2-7	CASSLLGPRVAHEQYF	TGTGCCAGCAGTTTATTAGGTCCCAGGGTTGCCCACGAGCAGTACTTC
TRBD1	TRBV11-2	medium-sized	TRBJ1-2	CASSLDRSAGYTF	TGTGCCAGCAGCTTGGACAGGTCTGCTGGCTACACCTTC
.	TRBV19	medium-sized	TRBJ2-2	CASSIEGGPNTGELFF	TGTGCCAGTAGTATAGAAGGGGGGCCGAACACCGGGGAGCTGTTTTTT
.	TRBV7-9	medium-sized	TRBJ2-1	CASSLAYKGRNEQFF	TGTGCCAGCAGCTTAGCCTACAAGGGGAGGAATGAGCAGTTCTTC
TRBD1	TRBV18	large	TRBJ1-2	CASSPLGGESYTF	TGTGCCAGCTCACCGTTAGGGGGCGAGAGCTACACCTTC
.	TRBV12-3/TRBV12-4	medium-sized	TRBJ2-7	CASSIRRGPSYEQYF	TGTGCCAGCAGTATTAGGCGGGGTCCCTCCTACGAGCAGTACTTC
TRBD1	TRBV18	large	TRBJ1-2	CASSLTGTVGINYGYTF	TGTGCCAGCTCGCTGACCGGGACAGTAGGAATTAACTATGGCTACACCTTC
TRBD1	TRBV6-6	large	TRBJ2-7	CASSYSGQGDYEQYF	TGTGCCAGCAGTTACTCAGGACAGGGGGACTACGAGCAGTACTTC
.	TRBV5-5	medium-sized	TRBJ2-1	CASTGGGTHNEQFF	TGTGCCAGCACCGGAGGGGGTACCCACAATGAGCAGTTCTTC
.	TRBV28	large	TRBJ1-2	CASSLWGDNYGYTF	TGTGCCAGCAGTTTATGGGGGGATAACTATGGCTACACCTTC
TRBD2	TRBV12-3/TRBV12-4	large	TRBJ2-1	CASSLRGLAGARVSYNEQFF	TGTGCCAGCAGTTTAAGGGGATTAGCGGGAGCCCGTGTAAGCTACAATGAGCAGTTCTTC
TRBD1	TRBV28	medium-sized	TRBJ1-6	CASSLGGGDYNSPLHF	TGTGCCAGCAGTTTAGGAGGGGGCGATTATAATTCACCCCTCCACTTT
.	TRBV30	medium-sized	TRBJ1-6	CAWGGHYNSPLHF	TGTGCCTGGGGGGGACATTATAATTCACCCCTCCACTTT
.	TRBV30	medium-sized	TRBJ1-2	CAWSRDNYGYTF	TGTGCCTGGAGTCGGGACAACTATGGCTACACCTTC
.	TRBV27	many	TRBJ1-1	CASSQRRGTEAFF	TGTGCCAGCAGTCAAAGACGGGGCACTGAAGCTTTCTTT
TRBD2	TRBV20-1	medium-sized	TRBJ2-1	CSAEGSGGESSYNEQFF	TGCAGTGCCGAGGGGAGCGGGGGGGAAAGCTCCTACAATGAGCAGTTCTTC
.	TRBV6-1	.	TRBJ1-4	CASSEFRGQGNEKLFF	TGTGCCAGCAGTGAATTTCGCGGACAAGGGAATGAAAAACTGTTTTTT
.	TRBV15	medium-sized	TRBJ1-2	CATSRGSPRTNYGYTF	TGTGCCACCAGCAGAGGTAGCCCCCGGACCAACTATGGCTACACCTTC
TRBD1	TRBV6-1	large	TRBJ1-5	CASRTQTGIHQPQHF	TGTGCCAGCAGAACCCAGACAGGGATACATCAGCCCCAGCATTTT
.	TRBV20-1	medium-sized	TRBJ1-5	CSATNTGTQPQHF	TGCAGTGCTACCAACACAGGGACTCAGCCCCAGCATTTT
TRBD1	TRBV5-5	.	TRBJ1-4	CVSSRSGTGDEKLFF	TGTGTCAGCAGCCGATCCGGGACAGGGGATGAAAAACTGTTTTTT
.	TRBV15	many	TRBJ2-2	CATSRDETTGELFF	TGTGCCACCAGCAGAGATGAGACCACCGGGGAGCTGTTTTTT
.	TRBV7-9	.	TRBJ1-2	CASSSQGTEGYTF	TGTGCCAGCAGCTCACAAGGAACTGAAGGCTACACCTTC
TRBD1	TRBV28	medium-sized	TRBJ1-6	CASRRQGAYNSPLHF	TGTGCCAGCCGGCGGCAGGGGGCTTATAATTCACCCCTCCACTTT
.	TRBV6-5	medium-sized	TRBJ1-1	CASSFSQGRGTEAFF	TGTGCCAGCAGTTTCAGTCAGGGACGGGGAACTGAAGCTTTCTTT
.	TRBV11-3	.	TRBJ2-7	CASSLEGLSYEQYF	TGTGCCAGCAGCTTAGAGGGACTTTCTTACGAGCAGTACTTC
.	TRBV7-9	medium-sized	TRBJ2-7	CASIGGVRGGGGEQYF	TGTGCCAGCATTGGAGGAGTTCGTGGGGGCGGAGGCGAGCAGTACTTC
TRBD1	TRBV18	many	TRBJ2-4	CASSPSDRGIGNIQYF	TGTGCCAGCTCACCAAGTGACAGGGGAATCGGTAACATTCAGTACTTC
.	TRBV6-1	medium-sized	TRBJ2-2	CASRRELNTGELFF	TGTGCCAGCAGAAGGGAATTGAACACCGGGGAGCTGTTTTTT
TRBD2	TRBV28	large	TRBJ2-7	CASSPSGSTYEQYF	TGTGCCAGCAGCCCTAGCGGGAGCACCTACGAGCAGTACTTC
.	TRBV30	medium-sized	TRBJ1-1	CAWTGVWNTEAFF	TGTGCCTGGACAGGAGTATGGAACACTGAAGCTTTCTTT
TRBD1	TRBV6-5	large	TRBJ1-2	CASSYSRTGGSYGYTF	TGTGCCAGCAGTTACTCTAGGACAGGGGGAAGCTATGGCTACACCTTC
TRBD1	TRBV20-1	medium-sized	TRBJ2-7	CSARPGGSHYEQYF	TGCAGTGCTAGACCAGGGGGCTCGCATTACGAGCAGTACTTC
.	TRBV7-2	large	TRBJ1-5	CASSKMGGPQHF	TGTGCCAGCAGCAAAATGGGGGGGCCCCAGCATTTT
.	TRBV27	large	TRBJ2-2	CASKATLLLGELFF	TGTGCCAGCAAGGCTACTCTTCTGCTCGGGGAGCTGTTTTTT
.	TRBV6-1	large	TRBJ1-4	CASSEFRGQGQEKLFF	TGTGCCAGCAGTGAATTTCGCGGACAAGGGCAGGAAAAACTGTTTTTT
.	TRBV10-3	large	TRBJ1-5	CAISESGTPRGQPQHF	TGTGCCATCAGTGAGAGCGGGACACCCCGTGGGCAGCCCCAGCATTTT
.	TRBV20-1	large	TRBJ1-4	CSSGTPNEKLFF	TGCAGCTCAGGGACACCTAATGAAAAACTGTTTTTT
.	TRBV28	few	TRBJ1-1	CASSRTDSMNTEAFF	TGTGCCAGCAGTCGGACAGATTCAATGAACACTGAAGCTTTCTTT
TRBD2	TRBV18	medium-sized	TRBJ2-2	CASSSGTSGSNTGELFF	TGTGCCAGCTCATCCGGGACTAGCGGGAGCAACACCGGGGAGCTGTTTTTT
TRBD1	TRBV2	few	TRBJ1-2	CASSEGDRVSGYTF	TGTGCCAGCAGTGAAGGGGACAGGGTATCTGGCTACACCTTC
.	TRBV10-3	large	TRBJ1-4	CAISETGTNEKLFF	TGTGCCATCAGTGAGACAGGGACTAATGAAAAACTGTTTTTT
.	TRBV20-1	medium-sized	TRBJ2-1	CSARDGRGGLYEQFF	TGCAGTGCTAGAGATGGGAGGGGGGGCCTCTATGAGCAGTTCTTC
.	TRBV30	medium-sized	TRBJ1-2	CAWGANYGYTF	TGTGCCTGGGGAGCTAACTATGGCTACACCTTC
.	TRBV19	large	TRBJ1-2	CASSIGVFMGYTF	TGTGCCAGTAGTATCGGGGTTTTTATGGGCTACACCTTC
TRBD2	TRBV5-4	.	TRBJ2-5	CASSLGASGGEQETQYF	TGTGCCAGCAGCTTGGGGGCGAGCGGGGGAGAACAAGAGACCCAGTACTTC
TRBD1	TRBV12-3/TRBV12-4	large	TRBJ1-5	CASSLGTGGNQPQHF	TGTGCCAGCAGTTTAGGGACAGGAGGCAATCAGCCCCAGCATTTT
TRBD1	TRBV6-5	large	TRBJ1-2	CASSLPGQGFGYTF	TGTGCCAGCAGTTTACCGGGACAGGGGTTTGGCTACACCTTC
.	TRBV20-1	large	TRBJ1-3	CSAWTDSGNTIYF	TGCAGTGCCTGGACAGACTCTGGAAACACCATATATTTT
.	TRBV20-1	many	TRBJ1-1	CSARVGTVIASAFF	TGCAGTGCTAGAGTCGGGACCGTAATTGCCAGTGCTTTCTTT
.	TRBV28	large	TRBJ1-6	CASSLAGDSPLHF	TGTGCCAGCAGTTTAGCGGGGGATTCACCCCTCCACTTT
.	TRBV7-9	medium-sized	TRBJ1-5	CASSREGGGDQPQHF	TGTGCCAGCAGCCGGGAAGGTGGAGGGGATCAGCCCCAGCATTTT
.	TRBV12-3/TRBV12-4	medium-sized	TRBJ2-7	CASTPSAGKRRFYEQYF	TGTGCCAGCACCCCCTCGGCAGGCAAGCGGCGATTCTACGAGCAGTACTTC
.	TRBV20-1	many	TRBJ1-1	CSASPRLGANTEAFF	TGCAGTGCTAGTCCGCGCCTGGGGGCGAACACTGAAGCTTTCTTT
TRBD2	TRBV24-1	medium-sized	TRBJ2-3	CATSDPPGTSGSSTDTQYF	TGTGCCACCAGTGACCCGCCCGGGACTAGCGGGAGTAGCACAGATACGCAGTATTTT
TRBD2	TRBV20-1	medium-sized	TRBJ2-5	CSAPTSEQETQYF	TGCAGTGCCCCAACTAGCGAGCAAGAGACCCAGTACTTC
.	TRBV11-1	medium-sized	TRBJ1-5	CASSSRLQVLPQHF	TGTGCCAGCAGCTCTAGACTACAGGTTTTGCCCCAGCATTTT